A selection of T cell receptor beta chains follows, all from one sample in a study of blood T cell repertoires in COVID-19. Profiled with immunoSEQ multiplex PCR; TCRdb holds only in-frame clones, not every one. The sample shows 120,000 or so clones, around 88% of them seen only once. The sample taken for sequencing was peripheral blood. These receptors were taken from an older man with active or convalescent COVID-19. The CDR3 runs from the conserved cysteine through the conserved F or W. Each record gives: J gene, V gene, clone size, D gene, CDR3 protein, CDR3 DNA. D genes are given only for firm matches. For some rows the clone size is stated as once, few or many, or as a class when expanded; others skip it.

j_gene: TRBJ2-1; v_gene: TRBV28; abundance: NA; d_gene: NA; CDR3aa: CASRTGFNEQFF; CDR3nt: TGTGCCAGCAGAACAGGGTTCAATGAGCAGTTCTTC
j_gene: TRBJ2-5; v_gene: TRBV19; abundance: NA; d_gene: NA; CDR3aa: CASRPPWDKETQYF; CDR3nt: TGTGCCAGTAGACCGCCGTGGGACAAGGAGACCCAGTACTTC
j_gene: TRBJ2-7; v_gene: TRBV6-1; abundance: NA; d_gene: NA; CDR3aa: CASSEGGPTGYPYEQYF; CDR3nt: TGTGCCAGCAGTGAAGGTGGTCCGACAGGCTATCCCTACGAGCAGTACTTC
j_gene: TRBJ2-2; v_gene: TRBV4-3; abundance: NA; d_gene: NA; CDR3aa: CASSPLSLSGELFF; CDR3nt: TGCGCCAGCAGCCCTCTAAGTCTATCCGGGGAGCTGTTTTTT
j_gene: TRBJ1-2; v_gene: TRBV7-2; abundance: few; d_gene: TRBD1; CDR3aa: CASSIRQGSGYTF; CDR3nt: TGTGCCAGCAGCATTCGACAGGGATCTGGCTACACCTTC
j_gene: TRBJ1-6; v_gene: TRBV12-3/TRBV12-4; abundance: once; d_gene: NA; CDR3aa: CASSSQGNSPLHF; CDR3nt: TGTGCCAGCAGCAGTCAGGGAAATTCACCCCTCCACTTT
j_gene: TRBJ1-6; v_gene: TRBV9; abundance: NA; d_gene: TRBD1; CDR3aa: CASSVRDRDSPLHF; CDR3nt: TGTGCCAGCAGCGTACGGGACAGGGATTCACCCCTCCACTTT
j_gene: TRBJ1-5; v_gene: TRBV19; abundance: NA; d_gene: NA; CDR3aa: CASSPTVNSNQPQHF; CDR3nt: TGTGCCAGTAGCCCCACGGTGAATAGCAATCAGCCCCAGCATTTT
j_gene: TRBJ1-2; v_gene: TRBV6-2/TRBV6-3; abundance: NA; d_gene: TRBD1; CDR3aa: CASSSPDRGSYGYTF; CDR3nt: TGTGCCAGCAGTTCACCGGACAGGGGGTCCTATGGCTACACCTTC
j_gene: TRBJ1-3; v_gene: TRBV11-2; abundance: NA; d_gene: TRBD1; CDR3aa: CASSFYSGGQSGNTIYF; CDR3nt: TGTGCCAGCAGCTTCTACTCAGGGGGCCAATCTGGAAACACCATATATTTT
j_gene: TRBJ2-7; v_gene: TRBV7-2; abundance: NA; d_gene: TRBD2; CDR3aa: CASSLETSGGATQYF; CDR3nt: TGTGCCAGCAGCTTAGAGACTAGCGGGGGGGCAACGCAGTACTTC
j_gene: TRBJ2-1; v_gene: TRBV2; abundance: NA; d_gene: NA; CDR3aa: CAADSGVAAYYNEQFF; CDR3nt: TGTGCCGCAGACTCAGGGGTGGCGGCCTACTACAATGAGCAGTTCTTC
j_gene: TRBJ2-1; v_gene: TRBV29-1; abundance: NA; d_gene: TRBD2; CDR3aa: CSVSGGLAGVETHNEQFF; CDR3nt: TGCAGCGTTTCTGGCGGCCTAGCGGGGGTGGAAACACACAATGAGCAGTTCTTC
j_gene: TRBJ1-6; v_gene: TRBV6-4; abundance: NA; d_gene: TRBD1; CDR3aa: CASSVSWDRGFRSPLHF; CDR3nt: TGTGCCAGCAGTGTGAGTTGGGACAGGGGATTTCGGTCACCCCTCCACTTT
j_gene: TRBJ2-7; v_gene: TRBV30; abundance: once; d_gene: NA; CDR3aa: CAWGHSYEQYF; CDR3nt: TGTGCCTGGGGACATTCCTACGAGCAGTACTTC
j_gene: TRBJ1-1; v_gene: TRBV19; abundance: NA; d_gene: NA; CDR3aa: CASTGRLNTEAFF; CDR3nt: TGTGCCAGCACAGGCAGACTGAACACTGAAGCTTTCTTT
j_gene: TRBJ1-1; v_gene: TRBV4-3; abundance: NA; d_gene: NA; CDR3aa: CASSQAGGSTEAFF; CDR3nt: TGCGCCAGCAGCCAAGCGGGGGGGAGCACTGAAGCTTTCTTT
j_gene: TRBJ1-2; v_gene: TRBV28; abundance: NA; d_gene: NA; CDR3aa: CASSFRGYGYTF; CDR3nt: TGTGCCAGCAGTTTCCGCGGCTATGGCTACACCTTC
j_gene: TRBJ1-6; v_gene: TRBV28; abundance: few; d_gene: NA; CDR3aa: CASSLRGYNSPLHF; CDR3nt: TGTGCCAGCAGTTTGAGAGGGTATAATTCACCCCTCCACTTT
j_gene: TRBJ2-1; v_gene: TRBV12-3/TRBV12-4; abundance: once; d_gene: NA; CDR3aa: CASSSAGNEQFF; CDR3nt: TGTGCCAGCAGCTCCGCGGGCAATGAGCAGTTCTTC
j_gene: TRBJ2-7; v_gene: TRBV19; abundance: NA; d_gene: NA; CDR3aa: CASSIQGTYEQYF; CDR3nt: TGTGCCAGTAGTATACAGGGGACCTACGAGCAGTACTTC
j_gene: TRBJ1-6; v_gene: TRBV7-8; abundance: NA; d_gene: NA; CDR3aa: CASSPSGRYPGVPLHF; CDR3nt: TGTGCCAGCAGCCCATCGGGCCGGTACCCGGGAGTACCCCTCCACTTT
j_gene: TRBJ2-3; v_gene: TRBV5-1; abundance: NA; d_gene: TRBD2; CDR3aa: CASSFAGGAGDTQYF; CDR3nt: TGCGCCAGCAGCTTCGCCGGGGGGGCCGGAGATACGCAGTATTTT
j_gene: TRBJ1-1; v_gene: TRBV29-1; abundance: NA; d_gene: NA; CDR3aa: CSGRQVNTEAFF; CDR3nt: TGCAGCGGCCGACAGGTGAACACTGAAGCTTTCTTT
j_gene: TRBJ2-4; v_gene: TRBV2; abundance: NA; d_gene: NA; CDR3aa: CASSPGQGGNIQYF; CDR3nt: TGTGCCAGCAGTCCAGGGCAGGGGGGAAACATTCAGTACTTC
j_gene: TRBJ1-1; v_gene: TRBV6-6; abundance: NA; d_gene: NA; CDR3aa: CASSLSPLREAFF; CDR3nt: TGTGCCAGCAGTCTTAGCCCCCTGAGGGAAGCTTTCTTT
j_gene: TRBJ2-7; v_gene: TRBV28; abundance: NA; d_gene: TRBD1; CDR3aa: CASSSGQDTYEQYF; CDR3nt: TGTGCCAGCAGTAGCGGACAGGATACCTACGAGCAGTACTTC
j_gene: TRBJ1-1; v_gene: TRBV24-1; abundance: NA; d_gene: NA; CDR3aa: CATSDGGRLNTEAFF; CDR3nt: TGTGCCACCAGTGATGGGGGCAGGTTGAACACTGAAGCTTTCTTT
j_gene: TRBJ1-2; v_gene: TRBV11-2; abundance: NA; d_gene: NA; CDR3aa: CASSSPSGFTGYTF; CDR3nt: TGTGCCAGCAGCTCACCCTCAGGGTTTACTGGCTACACCTTC
j_gene: TRBJ2-5; v_gene: TRBV9; abundance: NA; d_gene: TRBD2; CDR3aa: CASSVGLAGGIEETQYF; CDR3nt: TGTGCCAGCAGCGTAGGACTAGCGGGGGGGATTGAGGAGACCCAGTACTTC
j_gene: TRBJ2-3; v_gene: TRBV7-3; abundance: few; d_gene: NA; CDR3aa: CASSLTGGRTDTQYF; CDR3nt: TGTGCCAGCAGCTTAACGGGGGGGCGCACAGATACGCAGTATTTT
j_gene: TRBJ1-3; v_gene: TRBV28; abundance: few; d_gene: NA; CDR3aa: CASSQLLSGNTIYF; CDR3nt: TGTGCCAGCAGTCAATTACTCTCTGGAAACACCATATATTTT
j_gene: TRBJ1-1; v_gene: TRBV29-1; abundance: NA; d_gene: NA; CDR3aa: CSVKTDMNTEAFF; CDR3nt: TGCAGCGTTAAAACAGATATGAACACTGAAGCTTTCTTT
j_gene: TRBJ2-3; v_gene: TRBV28; abundance: NA; d_gene: TRBD1; CDR3aa: CASSLRGRPDTQYF; CDR3nt: TGTGCCAGCAGCCTCAGGGGGCGTCCAGATACGCAGTATTTT
j_gene: TRBJ2-7; v_gene: TRBV4-2; abundance: few; d_gene: TRBD1; CDR3aa: CASSQDLGQELSYEQYF; CDR3nt: TGTGCCAGCAGCCAAGATCTAGGACAGGAGCTCTCCTACGAGCAGTACTTC
j_gene: TRBJ2-3; v_gene: TRBV15; abundance: NA; d_gene: NA; CDR3aa: CATSRDLPSYHMTDTQYF; CDR3nt: TGTGCCACCAGCAGAGATCTGCCTAGCTATCATATGACAGATACGCAGTATTTT
j_gene: TRBJ1-3; v_gene: TRBV19; abundance: once; d_gene: NA; CDR3aa: CASSRTSGNTIYF; CDR3nt: TGTGCCAGTAGTAGGACTTCTGGAAACACCATATATTTT
j_gene: TRBJ2-2; v_gene: TRBV21-1; abundance: NA; d_gene: NA; CDR3aa: CASSTRTSGGLTGELFF; CDR3nt: TGTGCCAGCAGCACTCGGACTAGCGGGGGGTTAACCGGGGAGCTGTTTTTT
j_gene: TRBJ2-7; v_gene: TRBV29-1; abundance: NA; d_gene: NA; CDR3aa: CSVERHQGRTYEQYF; CDR3nt: TGCAGCGTTGAGAGACACCAGGGTAGGACCTACGAGCAGTACTTC
j_gene: TRBJ1-5; v_gene: TRBV19; abundance: NA; d_gene: NA; CDR3aa: CASSARQQQPQHF; CDR3nt: TGTGCCAGTAGTGCCCGACAGCAACAGCCCCAGCATTTT